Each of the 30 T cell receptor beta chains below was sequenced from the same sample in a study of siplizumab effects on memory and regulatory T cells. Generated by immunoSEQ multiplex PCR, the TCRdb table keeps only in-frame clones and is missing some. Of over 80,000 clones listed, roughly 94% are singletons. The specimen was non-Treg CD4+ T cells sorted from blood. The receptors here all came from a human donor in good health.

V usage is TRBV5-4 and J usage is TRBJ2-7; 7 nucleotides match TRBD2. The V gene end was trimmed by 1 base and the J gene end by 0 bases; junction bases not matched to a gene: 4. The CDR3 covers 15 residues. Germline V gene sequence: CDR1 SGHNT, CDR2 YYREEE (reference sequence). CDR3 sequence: CASSLPGGSSYEQYF. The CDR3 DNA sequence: TGTGCCAGCAGCTTGCCGGGAGGATCCTCCTACGAGCAGTACTTC.

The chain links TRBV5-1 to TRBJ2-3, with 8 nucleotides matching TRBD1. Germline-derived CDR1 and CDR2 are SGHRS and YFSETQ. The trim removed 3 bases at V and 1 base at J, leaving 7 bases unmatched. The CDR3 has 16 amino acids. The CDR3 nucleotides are TGCGCCAGCAGCTCTAGCAGACAGGGGCGCACAGATACGCAGTATTTT. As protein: CASSSSRQGRTDTQYF. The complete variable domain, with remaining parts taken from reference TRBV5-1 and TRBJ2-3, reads KAGVTQTPRYLIKTRGQQVTLSCSPISGHRSVSWYQQTPGQGLQFLFEYFSETQRNKGNFPGRFSGRQFSNSRSEMNVSTLELGDSALYLCASSSSRQGRTDTQYFGPGTRLTVL.

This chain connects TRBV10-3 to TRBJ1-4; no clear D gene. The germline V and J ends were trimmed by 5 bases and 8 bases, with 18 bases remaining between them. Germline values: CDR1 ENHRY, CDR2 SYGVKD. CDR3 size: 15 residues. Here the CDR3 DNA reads TGTGCCATCAGTCCGGGTGGCCCAGGCGGCGAAAAACTGTTTTTT. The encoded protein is CAISPGGPGGEKLFF.

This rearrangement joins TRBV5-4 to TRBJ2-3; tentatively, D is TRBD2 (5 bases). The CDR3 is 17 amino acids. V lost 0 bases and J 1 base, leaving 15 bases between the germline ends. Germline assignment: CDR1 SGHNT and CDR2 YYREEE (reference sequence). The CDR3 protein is CASSLAGVVMGTDTQYF. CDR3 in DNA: TGTGCCAGCAGCTTGGCCGGGGTTGTTATGGGCACAGATACGCAGTATTTT.

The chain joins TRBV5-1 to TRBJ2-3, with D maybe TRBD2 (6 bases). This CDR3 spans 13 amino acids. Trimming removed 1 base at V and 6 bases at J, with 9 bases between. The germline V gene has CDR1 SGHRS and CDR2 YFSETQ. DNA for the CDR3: TGCGCCAGCAGCTTGTGGGGGGAGGATACGCAGTATTTT. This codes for CASSLWGEDTQYF. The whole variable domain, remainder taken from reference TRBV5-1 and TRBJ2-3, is KAGVTQTPRYLIKTRGQQVTLSCSPISGHRSVSWYQQTPGQGLQFLFEYFSETQRNKGNFPGRFSGRQFSNSRSEMNVSTLELGDSALYLCASSLWGEDTQYFGPGTRLTVL.

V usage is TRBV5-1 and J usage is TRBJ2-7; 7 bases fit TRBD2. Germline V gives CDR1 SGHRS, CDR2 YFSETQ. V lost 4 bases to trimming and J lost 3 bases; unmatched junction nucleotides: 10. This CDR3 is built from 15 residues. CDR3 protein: CASSGGDSRLYEQYF. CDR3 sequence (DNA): TGCGCCAGCAGCGGGGGGGACTCCCGCCTCTACGAGCAGTACTTC.

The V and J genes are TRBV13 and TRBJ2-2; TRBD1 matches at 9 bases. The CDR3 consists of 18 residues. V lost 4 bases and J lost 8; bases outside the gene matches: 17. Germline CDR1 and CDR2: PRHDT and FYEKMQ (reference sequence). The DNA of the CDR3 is TGTGCCAGCAGCTCGTCGTACCTCGGGACAGGGTTAAAGGGGGAGCTGTTTTTT. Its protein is CASSSSYLGTGLKGELFF. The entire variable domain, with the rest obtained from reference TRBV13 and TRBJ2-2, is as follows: AAGVIQSPRHLIKEKRETATLKCYPIPRHDTVYWYQQGPGQDPQFLISFYEKMQSDKGSIPDRFSAQQFSDYHSELNMSSLELGDSALYFCASSSSYLGTGLKGELFFGEGSRLTVL.

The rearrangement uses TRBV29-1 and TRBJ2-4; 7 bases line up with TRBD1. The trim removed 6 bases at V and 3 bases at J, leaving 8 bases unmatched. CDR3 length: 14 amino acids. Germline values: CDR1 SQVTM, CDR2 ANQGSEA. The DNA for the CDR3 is TGCAGCGTGGAATACAGGGGCTTCAAAAACATTCAGTACTTC. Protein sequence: CSVEYRGFKNIQYF.

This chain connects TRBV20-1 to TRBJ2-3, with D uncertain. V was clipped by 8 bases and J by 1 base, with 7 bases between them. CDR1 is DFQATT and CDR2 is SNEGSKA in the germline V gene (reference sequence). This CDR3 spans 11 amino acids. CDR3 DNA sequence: TGCAGTCGATTGGGCACAGATACGCAGTATTTT. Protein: CSRLGTDTQYF.

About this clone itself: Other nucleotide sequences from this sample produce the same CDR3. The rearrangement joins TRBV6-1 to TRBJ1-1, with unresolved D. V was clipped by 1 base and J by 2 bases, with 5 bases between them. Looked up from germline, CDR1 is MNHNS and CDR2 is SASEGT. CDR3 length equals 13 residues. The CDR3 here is CASSEVRNTEAFF. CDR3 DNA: TGTGCCAGCAGTGAAGTGAGAAACACTGAAGCTTTCTTT.

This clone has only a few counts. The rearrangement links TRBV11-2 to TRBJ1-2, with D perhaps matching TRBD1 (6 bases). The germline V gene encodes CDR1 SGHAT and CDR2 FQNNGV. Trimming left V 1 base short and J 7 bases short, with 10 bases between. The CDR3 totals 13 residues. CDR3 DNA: TGTGCCAGCAGCTTAGGGACCAGGGGTGGCTACACCTTC. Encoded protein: CASSLGTRGGYTF. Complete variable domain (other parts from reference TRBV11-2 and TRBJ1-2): EAGVAQSPRYKIIEKRQSVAFWCNPISGHATLYWYQQILGQGPKLLIQFQNNGVVDDSQLPKDRFSAERLKGVDSTLKIQPAKLEDSAVYLCASSLGTRGGYTFGSGTRLTVV.

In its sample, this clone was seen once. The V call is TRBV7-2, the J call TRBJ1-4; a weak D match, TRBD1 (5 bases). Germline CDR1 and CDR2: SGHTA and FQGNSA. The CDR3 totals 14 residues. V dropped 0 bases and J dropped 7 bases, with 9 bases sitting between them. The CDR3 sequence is CASSLAGEGEKLFF. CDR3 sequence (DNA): TGTGCCAGCAGCTTAGCAGGGGAGGGTGAAAAACTGTTTTTT.

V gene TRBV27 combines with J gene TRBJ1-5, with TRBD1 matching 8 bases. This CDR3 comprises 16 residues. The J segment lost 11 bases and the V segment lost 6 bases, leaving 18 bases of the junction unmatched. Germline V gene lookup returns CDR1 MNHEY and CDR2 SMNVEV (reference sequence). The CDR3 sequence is CASSGFPGTGRRTQHF. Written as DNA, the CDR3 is TGTGCCAGCAGCGGCTTCCCCGGGACAGGTCGAAGGACCCAGCATTTT.

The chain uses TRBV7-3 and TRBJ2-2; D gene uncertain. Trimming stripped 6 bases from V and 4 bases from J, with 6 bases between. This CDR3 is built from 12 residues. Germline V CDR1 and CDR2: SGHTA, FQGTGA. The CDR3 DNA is TGTGCCAGCAGTCAAAGCACCGGGGAGCTGTTTTTT. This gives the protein CASSQSTGELFF.

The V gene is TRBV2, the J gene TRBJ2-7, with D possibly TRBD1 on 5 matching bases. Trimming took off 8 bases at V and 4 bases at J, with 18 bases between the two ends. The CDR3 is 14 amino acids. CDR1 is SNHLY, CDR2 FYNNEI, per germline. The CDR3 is CASADRIPGYEQYF. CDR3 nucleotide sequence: TGTGCCAGCGCCGATAGGATCCCAGGGTACGAGCAGTACTTC. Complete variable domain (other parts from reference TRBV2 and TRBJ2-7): EPEVTQTPSHQVTQMGQEVILRCVPISNHLYFYWYRQILGQKVEFLVSFYNNEISEKSEIFDDQFSVERPDGSNFTLKIRSTKLEDSAMYFCASADRIPGYEQYFGPGTRLTVT.

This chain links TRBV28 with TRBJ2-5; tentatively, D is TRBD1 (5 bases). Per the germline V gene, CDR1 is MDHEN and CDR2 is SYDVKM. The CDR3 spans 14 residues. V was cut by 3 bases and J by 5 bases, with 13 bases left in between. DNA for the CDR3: TGTGCCAGCAGTTTCTCCAGGGTGGTGGAGACCCAGTACTTC. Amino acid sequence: CASSFSRVVETQYF.

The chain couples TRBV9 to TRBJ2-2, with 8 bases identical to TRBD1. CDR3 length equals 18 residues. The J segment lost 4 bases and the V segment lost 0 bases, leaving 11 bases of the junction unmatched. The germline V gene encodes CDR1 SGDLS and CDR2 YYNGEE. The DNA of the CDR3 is TGTGCCAGCAGCGTAGGGGCAGGGGGCTATTTTGGCACCGGGGAGCTGTTTTTT. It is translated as CASSVGAGGYFGTGELFF.

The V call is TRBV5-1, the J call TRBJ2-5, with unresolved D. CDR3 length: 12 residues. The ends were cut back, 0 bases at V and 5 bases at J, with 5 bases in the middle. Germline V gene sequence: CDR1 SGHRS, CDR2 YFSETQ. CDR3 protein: CASSLVPETQYF. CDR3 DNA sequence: TGCGCCAGCAGCTTGGTCCCGGAGACCCAGTACTTC.

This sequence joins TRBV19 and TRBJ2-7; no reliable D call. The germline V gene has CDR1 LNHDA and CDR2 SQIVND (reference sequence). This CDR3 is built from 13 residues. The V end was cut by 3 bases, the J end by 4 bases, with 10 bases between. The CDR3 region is CASSIAVRYEQYF. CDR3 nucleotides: TGTGCCAGTAGTATTGCCGTTCGGTACGAGCAGTACTTC.

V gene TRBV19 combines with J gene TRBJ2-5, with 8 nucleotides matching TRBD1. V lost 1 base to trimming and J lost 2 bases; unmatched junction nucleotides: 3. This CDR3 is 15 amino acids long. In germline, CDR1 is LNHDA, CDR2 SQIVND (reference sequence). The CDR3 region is CASSIGTGRQETQYF. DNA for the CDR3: TGTGCCAGTAGTATAGGGACAGGGCGACAAGAGACCCAGTACTTC.

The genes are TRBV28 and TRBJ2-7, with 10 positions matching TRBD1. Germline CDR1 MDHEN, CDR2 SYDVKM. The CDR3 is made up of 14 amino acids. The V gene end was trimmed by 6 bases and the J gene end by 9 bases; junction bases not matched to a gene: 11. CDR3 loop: CASSPGTGEFRQYF. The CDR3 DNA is TGTGCCAGCAGCCCCGGGACAGGGGAGTTTCGGCAGTACTTC.

The DNA for the CDR3 is TGTGCCAGCAGCGTCCCGGGGGAAGAAAAACTGTTTTTT. Translation gives CASSVPGEEKLFF. The chain uses TRBV9 and TRBJ1-4, with a tentative D call TRBD1 (5 bases). Trimming stripped 2 bases from V and 8 bases from J, with 10 bases between. The germline V gene encodes CDR1 SGDLS and CDR2 YYNGEE. CDR3 size: 13 residues.

The DNA for the CDR3 is TGTGCCAGCTCACCACCAGATAGACAGAAGCCAAACACCATATATTTT. Translating it yields CASSPPDRQKPNTIYF. The chain combines TRBV18 with TRBJ1-3, with TRBD1 as a possible D gene (5 bases). Germline V lookup: CDR1 KGHSH, CDR2 LQKENI. The V gene lost 0 bases and the J gene lost 6 bases, with 15 bases spanning the gap. The CDR3 has 16 residues.

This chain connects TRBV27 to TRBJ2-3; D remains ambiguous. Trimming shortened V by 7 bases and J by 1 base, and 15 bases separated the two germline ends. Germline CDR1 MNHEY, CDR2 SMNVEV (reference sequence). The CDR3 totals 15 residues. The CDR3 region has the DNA TGTGCCAGCATGAAGGGTCCAGCGCGCACAGATACGCAGTATTTT. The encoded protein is CASMKGPARTDTQYF.

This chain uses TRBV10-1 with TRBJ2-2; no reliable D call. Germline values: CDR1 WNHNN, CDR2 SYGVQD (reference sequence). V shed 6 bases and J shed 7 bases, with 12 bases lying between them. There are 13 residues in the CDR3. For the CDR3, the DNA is TGCGCCAGCAGACCACGACTTGTCGGGGAGCTGTTTTTT. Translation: CASRPRLVGELFF.

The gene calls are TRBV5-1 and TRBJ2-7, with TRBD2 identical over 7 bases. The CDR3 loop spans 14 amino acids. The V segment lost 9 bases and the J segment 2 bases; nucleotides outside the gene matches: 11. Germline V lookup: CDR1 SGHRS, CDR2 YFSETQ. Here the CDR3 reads CATSVSGPAYEQYF. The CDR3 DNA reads TGCGCCACTTCCGTTAGCGGGCCCGCCTACGAGCAGTACTTC.

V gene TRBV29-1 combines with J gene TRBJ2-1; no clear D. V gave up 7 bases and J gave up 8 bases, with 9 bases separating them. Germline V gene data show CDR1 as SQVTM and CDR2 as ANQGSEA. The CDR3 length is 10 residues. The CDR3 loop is CSACNDEQFF. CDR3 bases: TGCAGCGCTTGCAACGATGAGCAGTTCTTC.

As DNA, the CDR3 is TGTGCCAGCAGTGGGCGGTACATGAACACTGAAGCTTTCTTT. Protein product: CASSGRYMNTEAFF. The genes are TRBV25-1 and TRBJ1-1, with D unresolved. The CDR3 is 14 amino acids. CDR1 and CDR2 (germline): MGHDK, SYGVNS. The V and J ends lost 4 bases and 0 bases respectively, with 9 bases between them.

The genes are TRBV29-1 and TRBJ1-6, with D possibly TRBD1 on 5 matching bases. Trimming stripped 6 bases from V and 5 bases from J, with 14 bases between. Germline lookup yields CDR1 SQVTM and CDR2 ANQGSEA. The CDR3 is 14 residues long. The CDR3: CSVRDARDNSPLHF. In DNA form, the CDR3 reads TGCAGCGTGAGGGACGCACGAGATAATTCACCCCTCCACTTT.

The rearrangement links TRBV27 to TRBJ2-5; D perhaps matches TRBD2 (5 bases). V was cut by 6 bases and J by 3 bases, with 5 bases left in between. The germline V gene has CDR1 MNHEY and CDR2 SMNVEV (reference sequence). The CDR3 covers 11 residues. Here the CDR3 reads CASSGKETQYF. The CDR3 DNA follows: TGTGCCAGCAGCGGGAAAGAGACCCAGTACTTC.